The present T cell receptor beta chain was sequenced within a study of molecular identifiers for immune sequencing clone quantification. This clonotype was recorded at least ten times. V trimming: 4 bases; J trimming: 7 bases; junction bases outside the gene matches: 10. CDR1 and CDR2 (germline): LGHNA, YNFKEQ. The CDR3 is 15 amino acids. One entry per CDR3 protein, called by TCRdb with MiXCR from the PCR reads. The table includes hundreds of thousands of distinct CDR3 sequences, about 20% detected once. RNA fractions of 10%, 30% or 50% and roughly 17,000 to 1,100,000 sorted cells were the source of naive CD8 libraries.

The V and J genes are TRBV4-2 and TRBJ2-1, with 7 bases identical to TRBD2. The sequence derives from a human donor in good health. Some libraries in this study had Jurkat cell RNA spiked in. Source material: naive CD8+ T cells from blood, with Jurkat cell RNA spiked in. Described subset: FACS-sorted CD8+CD4-CCR7+CD45RA+ naive T cells. In nucleotides, the CDR3 is TGTGCCAGCAGCCCCGCTCGGGGCGGGGGTAATGAGCAGTTCTTC. This encodes CASSPARGGGNEQFF.